This TCR beta chain was profiled in a study of cytomegalovirus exposure and HLA in healthy donors. Study background: The Caucasian-associated ancestry cluster held 65% to 90% of a few hundred genotyped donors.

The CDR3 runs to 15 residues. Trimming removed 0 bases at V and 2 bases at J, with 11 bases between. Germline values: CDR1 SNHLY, CDR2 FYNNEI. PCR employed 60 Vbeta and 13 Jbeta primers. Produced via immunoSEQ multiplex PCR; TCRdb's table is partial and in-frame only. The sample consists of approximately 150,000 clones, over 70% of them appearing once. A remark on this clone: What it recognizes is unknown.

Study-level findings and limits: Earlier findings revealed that most TCR beta V segments proved productive either about 87% or about 30% of the time. Later analysis demonstrated an association between a missense DCLRE1C variant and TCR beta V- and J-gene trimming.

This sequence joins TRBV2 and TRBJ2-7, with D maybe TRBD2 (5 bases). The clonotype was recovered from a woman aged 40-49 years in good health and CMV-seropositive. The source material was PBMCs. CDR3 residues: CASSEAQDSTYEQYF. The CDR3 nucleotides read TGTGCCAGCAGTGAAGCCCAGGACTCCACCTACGAGCAGTACTTC.